The rows below give T cell receptor beta chains drawn from one sample of a study of OX40 agonist ivuxolimab in advanced cancers. TCRdb's copy holds only in-frame clones and misses some; the assay was immunoSEQ multiplex PCR. Among about 68,000 clones, about 84% were seen once, and the ten largest hold about 0.66%. Sequenced material: CD4+ or CD8+ T cells sorted from blood, taken in a trial of the OX40 agonist ivuxolimab. Receptors were obtained from an adult with an advanced solid tumor such as melanoma, head and neck, liver or kidney cancer. Both conserved end residues are part of each CDR3. Each record gives: V gene, D gene, clone size, J gene, CDR3 DNA, CDR3 protein. A D gene is named only where the DNA matches it firmly. Only some rows state a clone size, as once, few, many or a class for expanded clones.

TRBV6-6	TRBD1	.	TRBJ2-3	TGTGCCAGCGGGATGGGACAGGGCACAGATACGCAGTATTTT	CASGMGQGTDTQYF
TRBV14	.	.	TRBJ2-7	TGTGCCAGCACCCATATGATAGGTCCCGAGCAGTACTTC	CASTHMIGPEQYF
TRBV10-2	TRBD1	.	TRBJ1-2	TGCGCCAGCAGTGAAGGACAGGGGATTGGCTACACCTTC	CASSEGQGIGYTF
TRBV7-9	.	.	TRBJ1-3	TGTGCCAGCAGCTTAGGACTGAAGAAGGATTTT	CASSLGLKKDF
TRBV7-9	.	.	TRBJ1-3	TGTGCCAGCAGCTTATCCCGAGGGGCCGCTGGAAACACCATATATTTT	CASSLSRGAAGNTIYF
TRBV5-8	TRBD2	.	TRBJ2-5	TGTGCCAGCGGGTGGACTAGCGGGGTATTCGGAGAGACCCAGTACTTC	CASGWTSGVFGETQYF
TRBV18	.	.	TRBJ2-7	TGTGCCAGCTCACCCGCTTTTGGCGGCTACGAGCAGTACTTC	CASSPAFGGYEQYF
TRBV2	.	.	TRBJ1-5	TGTGCCAGCAGCCCTCTGGGACCCACCACCCAGCATTTT	CASSPLGPTTQHF
TRBV5-1	.	.	TRBJ1-2	TGCGCCAGCAGCTTAGGACAAAACCTTCCTGGCTACACCTTC	CASSLGQNLPGYTF
TRBV9	TRBD1	.	TRBJ2-7	TGTGCCAGCAGCGTAGGAGCCGGGACAGGTACCTACGAGCAGTACTTC	CASSVGAGTGTYEQYF
TRBV7-2	.	.	TRBJ2-5	TGTGCCAGCAGCTTAGTCAGGGAGGAGACCCAGTACTTC	CASSLVREETQYF
TRBV5-1	.	.	TRBJ1-1	TGCGCCAGCAGCTTGGGAGACAAATACACTGAAGCTTTCTTT	CASSLGDKYTEAFF
TRBV7-2	.	.	TRBJ1-1	TGTGCCAGCGCACCGGACAGGAACACTGAAGCTTTCTTT	CASAPDRNTEAFF
TRBV4-1	.	.	TRBJ2-1	TGCGCCAGCAGCCAAGGGTGGGGCTCCTACAATGAGCAGTTCTTC	CASSQGWGSYNEQFF
TRBV27	TRBD1	.	TRBJ2-7	TGTGCCAGCAATTGGCCGCTGAAGGCACAGGGGAACTGCTACGAGCAGTACTTC	CASNWPLKAQGNCYEQYF
TRBV7-3	.	.	TRBJ2-1	TGTGCCAGCAGCTTAGCGGCGGGGAGTGAGCAGTTCTTC	CASSLAAGSEQFF
TRBV5-6	.	.	TRBJ1-4	TGTGCCAGCAGCTCTGGAACAAATGAAAAACTGTTTTTT	CASSSGTNEKLFF
TRBV7-2	TRBD1	.	TRBJ2-7	TGTGCCAGCAGCTTAGCGGGGCAGGGGGCGGTGCAGTACTTC	CASSLAGQGAVQYF
TRBV5-4	TRBD1	.	TRBJ1-5	TGTGCCAGCAGCGACGGACAGGGCAATCAGCCCCAGCATTTT	CASSDGQGNQPQHF
TRBV11-2	.	.	TRBJ1-3	TGTGCCAGCAGCTTAGGCTCCTCGGTACACCATTTT	CASSLGSSVHHF
TRBV19	TRBD1	.	TRBJ2-5	TGTGCCAGTAGTGGGGGGGGACAGGGGCTCTTCCAAGAGACCCAGTACTTC	CASSGGGQGLFQETQYF
TRBV11-2	.	.	TRBJ1-2	TGTGCCAGCAGCCGGCCCGAGATGCAGCTCGGTGGCTACACCTTC	CASSRPEMQLGGYTF
TRBV15	TRBD1	.	TRBJ1-1	TGTGCCACCAGCAGACCAACAGGGGCCGCTTTCTTT	CATSRPTGAAFF
TRBV5-5	.	.	TRBJ2-5	TGTGCCAGCAGTAAAGGGGGGGCAGAGACCCAGTACTTC	CASSKGGAETQYF
TRBV18	.	once	TRBJ2-5	TGTGTCAGCTCATCTACCCAAGAGACCCAGTACTTC	CVSSSTQETQYF
TRBV5-1	.	.	TRBJ2-2	TGCGCCAGCAGTGGGACCACAGGGTATGTCTCGGCAACCGGGGAGCTGTTTTTT	CASSGTTGYVSATGELFF
TRBV25-1	.	.	TRBJ1-2	TGTGCCAGCAGTGTAAATCGGGGGCAGAACTATGGCTACACCTTC	CASSVNRGQNYGYTF
TRBV6-5	TRBD1	.	TRBJ1-1	TGTGCCAGCAGTGGACAGGGGAACACTGAAGCTTTCTTT	CASSGQGNTEAFF
TRBV18	TRBD1	.	TRBJ1-2	TGTGCCAGCTCAACAGACAGGGGGAATGGCTACACCTTC	CASSTDRGNGYTF
TRBV7-9	.	.	TRBJ1-1	TGTGCCAGCAGCTTAAAGGACACCACTGAAGCTTTCTTT	CASSLKDTTEAFF
TRBV19	.	once	TRBJ2-5	TGTGCCAGTAGTATCCTTGGGCTCCAAGAGACCCAGTACTTC	CASSILGLQETQYF
TRBV7-2	.	.	TRBJ1-6	TGTGCCAGCAGCGCCCCATTCCAGGGATCCTATAATTCACCCCTCCACTTT	CASSAPFQGSYNSPLHF
TRBV5-1	TRBD1	.	TRBJ2-7	TGCGCCAGCAGGCTGGATTCCGGGACAGTCTCCTACGAGCAGTACTTC	CASRLDSGTVSYEQYF
TRBV5-1	.	.	TRBJ1-2	TGCGCCAGCAGCTTGGTGGTCAATTCGGTCTACACCTTC	CASSLVVNSVYTF
TRBV7-2	.	.	TRBJ1-5	TGTGCCAGCAGCCCCTGGAGAGGAAGCAATCAGCCCCAGCATTTT	CASSPWRGSNQPQHF
TRBV4-1	.	.	TRBJ2-7	TGCGCCAGCAGCCAAGAGGGGGGCCGAGCCCTTTACGAGCAGTACTTC	CASSQEGGRALYEQYF
TRBV27	.	.	TRBJ2-7	TGTGCCAGCAGTTTGAAGCCAGCCCAGTCCTACGAGCAGTACTTC	CASSLKPAQSYEQYF
TRBV7-2	TRBD1	.	TRBJ1-5	TGTGCCAGCAGCTTACAGGGGGCTGGGCAGCCCCAGCATTTT	CASSLQGAGQPQHF
TRBV27	TRBD2	.	TRBJ2-1	TGTGCCAGCAGTTTACCGAGCGGGGGGGCCGGGAATGAGCAGTTCTTC	CASSLPSGGAGNEQFF
TRBV2	TRBD2	once	TRBJ2-3	TGTGCCAGCAGAGAGCGGGGTGGAAGAGATACGCAGTATTTT	CASRERGGRDTQYF
TRBV6-5	.	.	TRBJ2-3	TGTGCCAGCAGTTACTGGGCGGGGCGGGGAGATACGCAGTATTTT	CASSYWAGRGDTQYF
TRBV5-8	.	.	TRBJ2-7	TGTGCCAGCAGCGATTTTCCGGCCTACGAGCAGTACTTC	CASSDFPAYEQYF
TRBV7-8	.	few	TRBJ1-2	TGTGCCAGCAGCTTATCGGGACTCCTGGGGTATGGCTACACCTTC	CASSLSGLLGYGYTF